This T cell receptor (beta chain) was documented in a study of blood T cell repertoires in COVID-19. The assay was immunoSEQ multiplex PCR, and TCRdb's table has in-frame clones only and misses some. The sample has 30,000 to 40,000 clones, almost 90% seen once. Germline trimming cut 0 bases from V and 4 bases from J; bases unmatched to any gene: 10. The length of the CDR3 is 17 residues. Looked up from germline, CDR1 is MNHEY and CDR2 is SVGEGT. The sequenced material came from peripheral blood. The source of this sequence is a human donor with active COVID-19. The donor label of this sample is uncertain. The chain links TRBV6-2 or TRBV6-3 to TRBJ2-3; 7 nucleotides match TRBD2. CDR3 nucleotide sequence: TGTGCCAGCAGTTACTCATTGACTAGCTCCTCGTCAGATACGCAGTATTTT. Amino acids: CASSYSLTSSSSDTQYF.